This record covers a single TCR beta chain. At one end the junction does not follow the germline gene, possibly because of a read error. Distinct nucleotide sequences in the sample also encode this CDR3. The CDR3 extends over 17 amino acids. Germline V gene sequence: CDR1 SGHNT, CDR2 YENEEA. Profiled with immunoSEQ multiplex PCR; TCRdb holds only in-frame clones, not every one. The table has about 47,000 clones, around four fifths seen once; the top ten hold 14%. The data are from a study of blood T cell repertoires in COVID-19. Across the whole study: Material from acute and convalescent COVID-19 was sourced from the United States, Italy and Spain.

The V and J genes are TRBV11-3 and TRBJ2-1, with 8 bases fitting TRBD2. This TCR came from a human donor with acute or convalescent COVID-19. The donor label of this sample is uncertain. The specimen was peripheral blood. In DNA, the CDR3 is TGTGCCAGTAGCTTGCTACTAGCGGTAGATGTCTACAATGAGCAGTTCTTC. Translating gives CASSLLLAVDVYNEQFF.